Below are 27 T cell receptor beta chains sequenced from a single sample in a study of post-analysis software for immune sequencing data. Broader study findings: There were roughly five TRBV segments more frequent in patients than controls, and TRBV5-6, TRBV5-1 and TRBV20-1 were among them.

The antigens of these receptors remain unknown. Unique molecular identifiers had been added to the TCR beta cDNA libraries. TCRdb processed the PCR reads anew with MiXCR; each CDR3 protein has one entry. The sample has hundreds of thousands of distinct CDR3 sequences, over 45% seen once. The sample consisted of blood. The receptors originated from a girl aged 2 to 10 with multiple sclerosis.

V usage is TRBV7-9 and J usage is TRBJ1-2; 9 positions agree with TRBD1. V shed 5 bases, J shed 5 bases, and the junction held 6 bases outside the gene matches. CDR3 length: 14 amino acids. CDR1 and CDR2 from the germline V gene are SEHNR and FQNEAQ (reference sequence). The CDR3 loop reads CASSPAGQGYGYTF. CDR3 DNA: TGTGCCAGCAGCCCAGCGGGACAGGGATATGGCTACACCTTC.

This clonotype has a single count. V is TRBV20-1 and J is TRBJ2-3; TRBD2 might be the D (6 bases). Trimming shortened V by 0 bases and J by 4 bases, and 11 bases separated the two germline ends. The CDR3 is 14 amino acids. Germline V gives CDR1 DFQATT, CDR2 SNEGSKA (reference sequence). The CDR3 loop is CSARDPSGPDTQYF. The CDR3 DNA reads TGCAGTGCTAGAGATCCCAGCGGGCCAGATACGCAGTATTTT.

The chain joins TRBV10-1 to TRBJ2-3, with D unclear. With 0 bases removed from V and 6 bases from J, the gap between germline ends came to 10 bases. CDR1 and CDR2 (germline): WNHNN, SYGVQD (reference sequence). The CDR3 loop spans 14 amino acids. CDR3 sequence: CASSESLGVDTQYF. The CDR3 DNA follows: TGCGCCAGCAGTGAGTCTTTGGGCGTGGATACGCAGTATTTT.

This chain links TRBV2 with TRBJ2-5; 9 nucleotides line up with TRBD2. The better agreement between TRBJ2-7 and the DNA end casts doubt on the J call. The germline CDR1 and CDR2 sequences are SNHLY and FYNNEI. This CDR3 comprises 16 residues. Here the CDR3 reads CASTRAGTSSPYEQYF. The CDR3 bases are TGTGCCAGCACGCGAGCCGGGACTAGCAGTCCCTACGAGCAGTACTTC.

The rearrangement joins TRBV12-3 or TRBV12-4 to TRBJ2-5; perhaps TRBD1 as D (5 bases). The ends were cut back, 1 base at V and 1 base at J, with 7 bases in the middle. CDR3 length: 14 residues. In DNA form, the CDR3 reads TGTGCCAGCAGTTTAGAGACAGTCCAAGAGACCCAGTACTTC. Translated, it gives CASSLETVQETQYF.

V and J are TRBV2 and TRBJ2-7, with TRBD1 matching over 8 bases. The trim removed 7 bases at V and 2 bases at J, leaving 7 bases unmatched. This CDR3 is 14 amino acids long. Germline lookup yields CDR1 SNHLY and CDR2 FYNNEI. This CDR3 is CASTADRATYEQYF. Written as DNA, the CDR3 is TGTGCCAGCACTGCGGACAGGGCTACCTACGAGCAGTACTTC. The full variable domain, in which reference TRBV2 and TRBJ2-7 provide the parts outside the CDR3, is EPEVTQTPSHQVTQMGQEVILRCVPISNHLYFYWYRQILGQKVEFLVSFYNNEISEKSEIFDDQFSVERPDGSNFTLKIRSTKLEDSAMYFCASTADRATYEQYFGPGTRLTVT.

The chain is built from TRBV27 and TRBJ2-1, with 10 nucleotides matching TRBD1. V shed 3 bases and J 2 bases; nucleotides not matched to a gene: 10. Germline V gene data show CDR1 as MNHEY and CDR2 as SMNVEV (reference sequence). The length of the CDR3 is 18 residues. DNA of the CDR3: TGTGCCAGCAGTTTTTTAGTCTCGACAGGGGGCGCCTACAATGAGCAGTTCTTC. Its protein product is CASSFLVSTGGAYNEQFF.

The V call is TRBV4-1, the J call TRBJ2-4; 9 bases map to TRBD1. The J call may be faulty, since TRBJ2-7 better matches the DNA end. Germline CDR1 MGHRA, CDR2 YSYEKL. This CDR3 is built from 14 residues. The CDR3 sequence is CASSSPGQGCEQYF. The CDR3 bases are TGCGCCAGCAGCTCTCCGGGACAGGGCTGCGAGCAGTACTTC.

The chain joins TRBV4-2 to TRBJ1-6; possibly TRBD1 for D (6 bases). This CDR3 contains 16 residues. Germline-derived CDR1 and CDR2 are LGHNA and YNFKEQ. V shed 2 bases and J shed 9 bases, with 17 bases lying between them. CDR3 residues: CASSQTDGRGGSPLHF. For the CDR3, the DNA is TGTGCCAGCAGCCAAACAGATGGCAGGGGTGGTTCACCCCTCCACTTT.

V usage is TRBV6-5 and J usage is TRBJ1-5, with 11 nucleotides matching TRBD1. The trim removed 6 bases at V and 7 bases at J, leaving 8 bases unmatched. The CDR3 contains 15 residues. Germline V gene lookup returns CDR1 MNHEY and CDR2 SVGAGI. This chain's CDR3 is CASSPRTGGGQPQHF. The CDR3 region has the DNA TGTGCCAGCAGCCCCAGGACAGGGGGCGGCCAGCCCCAGCATTTT.

V and J are TRBV6-5 and TRBJ2-7; 8 bases fit TRBD1. Germline CDR1 is MNHEY and CDR2 is SVGAGI. The CDR3 totals 16 residues. Losses at the gene ends were 5 bases for V and 3 bases for J; bases not matched to a gene: 12. CDR3 residues: CASSPVLTGAFYEQYF. The CDR3 DNA reads TGTGCCAGCAGTCCCGTGTTGACAGGGGCTTTCTACGAGCAGTACTTC.

This sequence joins TRBV20-1 and TRBJ2-7; TRBD2 matches 11 bases. The CDR3 totals 14 residues. The germline gives CDR1 DFQATT, CDR2 SNEGSKA (reference sequence). V shed 6 bases and J 11 bases; nucleotides not matched to a gene: 15. The DNA of the CDR3 is TGCAGTGCCCGGAACCTGCTAGCGGGAGGAATAGAGTACTTC. Its protein product is CSARNLLAGGIEYF.

This clonotype has a handful of counts. The J gene is TRBJ2-3, the V gene TRBV7-9, with D uncertain. Germline CDR1 is SEHNR and CDR2 is FQNEAQ (reference sequence). The CDR3 is made up of 15 amino acids. Trimming cost V 1 base and J 2 bases, with 10 bases left between them. The chain's CDR3 is CASSLVTTITDTQYF. CDR3 nucleotide sequence: TGTGCCAGCAGCTTAGTTACCACTATCACAGATACGCAGTATTTT. The complete variable domain, with remaining parts taken from reference TRBV7-9 and TRBJ2-3, reads DTGVSQNPRHKITKRGQNVTFRCDPISEHNRLYWYRQTLGQGPEFLTYFQNEAQLEKSRLLSDRFSAERPKGSFSTLEIQRTEQGDSAMYLCASSLVTTITDTQYFGPGTRLTVL.

The rearrangement uses TRBV20-1 and TRBJ2-4, with TRBD2 matching over 7 bases. The DNA end is more similar to TRBJ2-5, so the J call may be wrong. CDR3 length: 15 residues. CDR1 is DFQATT and CDR2 is SNEGSKA in the germline V gene (reference sequence). This CDR3 reads CSARVGGRTSETQYF. The CDR3, as DNA: TGCAGTGCTAGAGTGGGGGGGAGGACCTCAGAGACCCAGTACTTC.

In its sample, this clonotype was seen a few times. This sequence joins TRBV9 and TRBJ2-3; 9 bases map to TRBD2. CDR1 and CDR2 (germline): SGDLS, YYNGEE. Losses at the gene ends were 3 bases for V and 8 bases for J; bases not matched to a gene: 10. This CDR3 has 15 residues. CDR3 loop: CASSDRGLAFGTQYF. DNA for the CDR3: TGTGCCAGCAGCGACAGGGGACTAGCTTTTGGTACGCAGTATTTT.

This chain joins TRBV7-2 and TRBJ1-5; no reliable D call. Trimming shortened V by 1 base and J by 6 bases, and 16 bases separated the two germline ends. Germline CDR1 SGHTA, CDR2 FQGNSA. The CDR3 totals 16 residues. The CDR3 sequence is CASSLVAGSASQPQHF. In DNA form, the CDR3 reads TGTGCCAGCAGCTTAGTTGCGGGGAGTGCTAGTCAGCCCCAGCATTTT.

The chain is built from TRBV10-1 and TRBJ2-5, with unresolved D. The CDR3 loop spans 15 amino acids. Deletions cut 6 bases from V and 0 bases from J, with 14 bases between. CDR1 is WNHNN and CDR2 is SYGVQD in the germline V gene (reference sequence). Here the CDR3 DNA reads TGCGCCAGCAGCGACCGGGCCGGGTACCAAGAGACCCAGTACTTC. Its protein product is CASSDRAGYQETQYF.

The J gene is TRBJ2-5, the V gene TRBV10-3; D might be TRBD1 (6 bases). This CDR3 has 14 residues. Germline V gene sequence: CDR1 ENHRY, CDR2 SYGVKD. Trimming pared 8 bases from V and 11 bases from J, leaving 24 bases between. DNA for the CDR3: TGTGCCATCGCGGCTACAACAGGGAGCAATGAGCAGTACTTC. It encodes CAIAATTGSNEQYF.

DNA for the CDR3: TGTGCCAGCAGCTTATTAGGAATTAATAGCAATCAGCCCCAGCATTTT. It codes for CASSLLGINSNQPQHF. The chain has TRBV7-2 and TRBJ1-5; D is undetermined. The CDR3 is 16 residues long. V lost 2 bases, J lost 0 bases, and 11 bases lay in between. CDR1 SGHTA and CDR2 FQGNSA come from the germline V gene.

Of note for this clonotype: The junction and the germline gene differ at one end; a read error may be behind it. V is TRBV12-3 or TRBV12-4 and J is TRBJ2-3; 10 positions agree with TRBD2. This CDR3 region has 15 residues. CDR3 sequence: CASSLAGANTDTQYF. Here the CDR3 DNA reads TGTGCCAGCAGTCTAGCGGGGGCGAACACAGATACGCAGTATTTT.

The chain has TRBV4-2 and TRBJ2-5; 13 bases agree with TRBD2. J gave up 0 bases and V 4 bases, and 14 bases lay outside the gene matches. Germline CDR1 is LGHNA and CDR2 is YNFKEQ. CDR3 size: 20 residues. In DNA form, the CDR3 reads TGTGCCAGCAGCCCCCAACCCCTCGGACTAGCGGGGGCCAACCAAGAGACCCAGTACTTC. Amino acid sequence: CASSPQPLGLAGANQETQYF.

A note on this clonotype: A junction end diverges from the germline sequence, so it may reflect a read error. The CDR3 nucleotides read TGCGCCAGCAGCTTAGGGACTAACCAAGAGACCCAGTACTTC. Translating it yields CASSLGTNQETQYF. The chain links TRBV12-3 or TRBV12-4 to TRBJ2-5; 7 bases map to TRBD2. The CDR3 has 14 residues.

The rearrangement joins TRBV24-1 to TRBJ2-2; D perhaps matches TRBD2 (5 bases). The CDR3 spans 13 residues. With 6 bases removed from V and 4 bases from J, the gap between germline ends came to 8 bases. Germline CDR1 reads KGHDR; CDR2 reads SFDVKD. CDR3 in amino acids: CATSRRGTGELFF. CDR3 in DNA: TGTGCCACCAGTCGCCGGGGCACCGGGGAGCTGTTTTTT.

V and J are TRBV4-3 and TRBJ2-5; the D gene is possibly TRBD2 (7 bases). V was cut by 1 base and J by 5 bases, with 17 bases left in between. The CDR3 has 16 amino acids. Germline CDR1 is LGHNA and CDR2 is YSLEER. This CDR3 reads CASSQGVGRGKETQYF. The CDR3 region has the DNA TGCGCCAGCAGCCAAGGGGTAGGGAGGGGGAAGGAGACCCAGTACTTC.

This clonotype appeared a few times. The gene calls are TRBV20-1 and TRBJ2-1; 7 nucleotides align to TRBD1. The trim removed 4 bases at V and 4 bases at J, leaving 4 bases unmatched. The CDR3 loop spans 13 amino acids. CDR1 DFQATT and CDR2 SNEGSKA come from the germline V gene (reference sequence). The CDR3 is CSANRGGYNEQFF. The CDR3 region has the DNA TGCAGTGCTAACAGGGGCGGGTACAATGAGCAGTTCTTC.

This clonotype was observed a few times. This rearrangement joins TRBV5-1 to TRBJ2-1; TRBD1 aligns across 9 bases. The V and J ends lost 3 bases and 0 bases, in that order; junction bases with no gene match: 10. The CDR3 covers 18 residues. CDR1 and CDR2 from the germline V gene are SGHRS and YFSETQ. CDR3 amino acids: CASSSGTGSRFSYNEQFF. The CDR3 DNA reads TGCGCCAGCAGCTCAGGGACAGGGTCCCGCTTCTCCTACAATGAGCAGTTCTTC.

V usage is TRBV5-5 and J usage is TRBJ2-1; 9 bases line up with TRBD1. The germline CDR1 and CDR2 sequences are SGHKS and YYEKEE (reference sequence). This CDR3 is built from 16 residues. Trimming at V came to 4 bases and at J to 8 bases, leaving 13 bases not matched to a gene. The CDR3 DNA reads TGTGCCAGCAGCAACGCCGGGACAGGGATTTGCGATGAGCAGTTCTTC. The encoded protein is CASSNAGTGICDEQFF.